Shown below are 27 T cell receptor beta chains from a single sample sequenced in a study of Graves' ophthalmopathy and Graves' hyperthyroidism. Amplification of the TCR beta CDR3 regions used RNA transcripts (as template). HTBI primers served in a first-round RT-PCR, which a second-round multiplex PCR followed. TCRdb re-derived calls from the multiplex PCR reads in MiXCR, one entry per CDR3 protein. This table holds 900,000 to 1,200,000 distinct CDR3 sequences, roughly two fifths found once. The sequenced sample consisted of peripheral blood or thyroid tissue (not recorded which). These receptors originate from an adult man with Graves' hyperthyroidism.

This clonotype was detected many times. This sequence joins TRBV20-1 and TRBJ2-5; 8 positions agree with TRBD2. The CDR3 length is 13 residues. CDR1 DFQATT and CDR2 SNEGSKA come from the germline V gene (reference sequence). With V trimmed by 6 bases and J by 4 bases, 7 bases remained unmatched. The chain's CDR3 is CSAESGSAETQYF. CDR3 DNA: TGCAGTGCAGAAAGCGGGAGCGCAGAGACCCAGTACTTC.

This clonotype was observed at least ten times. V usage is TRBV2 and J usage is TRBJ1-4, with 10 nucleotides matching TRBD1. The CDR3 has 13 amino acids. Trimming at V came to 10 bases and at J to 7 bases, leaving 6 bases not matched to a gene. The germline V gene has CDR1 SNHLY and CDR2 FYNNEI. The CDR3 region is CATRQGAGEKLFF. The CDR3 DNA follows: TGTGCCACCAGACAGGGGGCGGGTGAAAAACTGTTTTTT.

The chain couples TRBV29-1 to TRBJ2-7; D may match TRBD1 or TRBD2 (5 bases each). Germline CDR1 is SQVTM and CDR2 is ANQGSEA. This CDR3 has 13 residues. V was shortened by 8 bases and J by 0 bases, with 14 bases between the two germline ends. CDR3 nucleotides: TGCAGCTTGGTGGGGGTAAGCTCCTACGAGCAGTACTTC. Translated: CSLVGVSSYEQYF.

The rearrangement links TRBV14 to TRBJ1-6; 9 bases fit TRBD1. The CDR3 is made up of 16 amino acids. V lost 3 bases, J lost 14 bases, and 14 bases stayed unmatched. Germline V CDR1 and CDR2: SGHDN, FVKESK. The CDR3 here is CASSQRTGARTLTLHF. CDR3 in DNA: TGTGCCAGCAGCCAGCGGACAGGGGCACGGACTCTGACCCTCCACTTT.

The count of this clonotype is one. Since a much larger clone is just one base distant, this may be a read error. V usage is TRBV12-3 or TRBV12-4 and J usage is TRBJ1-1, with D possibly TRBD1 on 6 matching bases. The CDR3 totals 14 residues. CDR3 loop: CTSSFQGMNTEAFF. For the CDR3, the DNA is TGTACCAGCAGTTTCCAGGGGATGAACACTGAAGCTTTCTTT.

The V and J genes are TRBV15 and TRBJ2-7; possible D gene TRBD2, 5 bases. The CDR3 length is 13 residues. Germline CDR1 is LNHNV and CDR2 is YYDKDF (reference sequence). V lost 3 bases and J lost 7, with 13 bases in between. CDR3 coding DNA: TGTGCCACCAGCAGCTTGGAACGGGGAGAGCAGTACTTC. This encodes CATSSLERGEQYF.

This clonotype was seen a few times. The rearrangement links TRBV19 to TRBJ1-2; a weak D match, TRBD1 (5 bases). CDR1 is LNHDA, CDR2 SQIVND, per germline (reference sequence). The ends were cut back, 3 bases at V and 4 bases at J, with 15 bases in the middle. This CDR3 is 15 amino acids long. CDR3: CASSISFGGSYGYTF. The CDR3 DNA reads TGTGCCAGTAGTATCTCTTTTGGGGGGAGCTATGGCTACACCTTC. Together with reference TRBV19 and TRBJ1-2, the CDR3 gives the full variable domain: DGGITQSPKYLFRKEGQNVTLSCEQNLNHDAMYWYRQDPGQGLRLIYYSQIVNDFQKGDIAEGYSVSREKKESFPLTVTSAQKNPTAFYLCASSISFGGSYGYTFGSGTRLTVV.

This chain connects TRBV19 to TRBJ2-7, with 14 bases fitting TRBD2. The CDR3 length is 15 residues. Germline loops: CDR1 LNHDA, CDR2 SQIVND (reference sequence). J gave up 5 bases and V 5 bases, and 5 bases lay outside the gene matches. The CDR3 DNA follows: TGTGCCAGTAGTCTGGGACTAGCGGGAGACAACGAGCAGTACTTC. Encoded protein: CASSLGLAGDNEQYF.

This clonotype was observed at least ten times. The chain carries TRBV29-1 and TRBJ1-2; D gene uncertain. Germline V gene data show CDR1 as SQVTM and CDR2 as ANQGSEA. CDR3 length equals 16 residues. With 6 bases removed from V and 4 bases from J, the gap between germline ends came to 24 bases. CDR3 in amino acids: CSVETGQYEPGYGYTF. In nucleotides, the CDR3 is TGCAGCGTCGAGACCGGGCAATACGAACCGGGCTATGGCTACACCTTC. Combining the CDR3 with reference TRBV29-1 and TRBJ1-2 gives the whole variable domain SAVISQKPSRDICQRGTSLTIQCQVDSQVTMMFWYRQQPGQSLTLIATANQGSEATYESGFVIDKFPISRPNLTFSTLTVSNMSPEDSSIYLCSVETGQYEPGYGYTFGSGTRLTVV.

The chain recombines TRBV6-5 with TRBJ2-5; the D gene is possibly TRBD2 (5 bases). CDR1 and CDR2 (germline): MNHEY, SVGAGI. Between the trimmed V and J ends, which lost 6 bases and 5 bases, there was a span of 16 bases. This CDR3 is 14 amino acids long. The CDR3: CASSYEASWETQYF. In DNA form, the CDR3 reads TGTGCCAGCAGCTACGAGGCTAGCTGGGAGACCCAGTACTTC.

This clonotype was seen ten or more times. The chain is built from TRBV29-1 and TRBJ1-2, with TRBD1 as a possible D gene (5 bases). Trimming pared 4 bases from V and 2 bases from J, leaving 17 bases between. Germline lookup yields CDR1 SQVTM and CDR2 ANQGSEA. The CDR3 extends over 15 amino acids. CDR3 bases: TGCAGCGTTGTCGGTAGGGGACTAGGGAACTATGGCTACACCTTC. Translated: CSVVGRGLGNYGYTF.

The chain has TRBV12-3 or TRBV12-4 and TRBJ2-7; 7 nucleotides line up with TRBD2. The V and J ends lost 3 bases and 2 bases, in that order; junction bases with no gene match: 7. This CDR3 has 15 amino acids. CDR3 nucleotides: TGTGCCAGCAGTTTTCAGCGGAGCGGGACCTACGAGCAGTACTTC. Translated, it gives CASSFQRSGTYEQYF.

In the case of this clonotype: A junction end diverges from the germline sequence, so it may reflect a read error. The CDR3 DNA reads as TGTGCCAGTAGTATTAGGGACAGGGGCTCTAGGGCCAACGTCCTGACTTTC. Amino acids: CASSIRDRGSRANVLTF. This chain links TRBV19 with TRBJ2-6; the match to TRBD1 covers 10 bases. Germline V gene data show CDR1 as LNHDA and CDR2 as SQIVND (reference sequence). CDR3 length: 17 amino acids. The variable domain in full, completed from reference TRBV19 and TRBJ2-6, reads DGGITQSPKYLFRKEGQNVTLSCEQNLNHDAMYWYRQDPGQGLRLIYYSQIVNDFQKGDIAEGYSVSREKKESFPLTVTSAQKNPTAFYLCASSIRDRGSRANVLTFGAGSRLTVL.

The chain combines TRBV9 with TRBJ2-7; the match to TRBD1 covers 7 bases. From germline, CDR1 is SGDLS and CDR2 YYNGEE. CDR3 length equals 12 residues. V lost 0 bases and J lost 9; bases outside the gene matches: 3. The CDR3 region has the DNA TGTGCCAGCAGCGTAGAGGGGGCCGGGCAGTACTTC. Translation gives CASSVEGAGQYF.

A note on this clonotype: The junction differs from germline at one of its ends, possibly a read error. The chain recombines TRBV9 with TRBJ1-4, with 8 bases fitting TRBD1. The CDR3 runs 14 residues. Germline V gives CDR1 SGDLS, CDR2 YYNGEE. The CDR3 DNA reads as TGTACCAGCAGCGTAGGACAGGGTAATGAAAAACTGTTTTTT. Amino acids: CTSSVGQGNEKLFF.

There are many counts of this clonotype. This chain uses TRBV29-1 with TRBJ1-5, with D maybe TRBD1 (5 bases). The CDR3 length is 18 residues. V was pared by 3 bases and J by 7 bases, with 28 bases between. The V gene's germline CDR1 is SQVTM and CDR2 ANQGSEA. CDR3 in amino acids: CSVDASQKLTPQGQPQHF. The CDR3 DNA follows: TGCAGCGTTGATGCTAGTCAGAAGCTAACCCCTCAGGGACAGCCCCAGCATTTT.

The CDR3 sequence is CASSPAGADSGNTIYF. The DNA of the CDR3 is TGTGCCAGCAGCCCTGCCGGGGCTGACTCTGGAAACACCATATATTTT. The chain combines TRBV7-2 with TRBJ1-3; maybe TRBD1 (5 bases). The CDR3 contains 16 residues. The V and J ends lost 5 bases and 0 bases respectively, with 14 bases between them. Germline V CDR1 and CDR2: SGHTA, FQGNSA.

The genes are TRBV20-1 and TRBJ1-6, with 8 bases matching TRBD1. V was pared by 0 bases and J by 5 bases, with 0 bases of the junction left unmatched. The germline V gene encodes CDR1 DFQATT and CDR2 SNEGSKA (reference sequence). CDR3 length: 14 amino acids. This chain's CDR3 is CSARETGDNSPLHF. The DNA for the CDR3 is TGCAGTGCTAGAGAGACAGGGGATAATTCACCCCTCCACTTT.

This clonotype was counted at least ten times. The CDR3, as DNA: TGTGCCAGCAGATCGGGACCGAACACCGGGGAGCTGTTTTTT. It is translated as CASRSGPNTGELFF. V and J are TRBV11-1 and TRBJ2-2, with D perhaps matching TRBD1 or TRBD2 (5 bases each). The V gene lost 6 bases and the J gene lost 0 bases, with 8 bases spanning the gap. Germline lookup yields CDR1 SGHAT and CDR2 FQDESV (reference sequence). This CDR3 is built from 14 residues.

The sample holds many counts of this clonotype. The CDR3 is CASPTGGTGIDQPQHF. The CDR3 DNA reads as TGTGCCAGCCCGACGGGAGGGACAGGGATTGATCAGCCCCAGCATTTT. The genes are TRBV25-1 and TRBJ1-5, with 9 bases lining up with TRBD1. Losses at the gene ends were 8 bases for V and 5 bases for J; bases not matched to a gene: 13. The CDR3 totals 16 residues. CDR1 MGHDK and CDR2 SYGVNS come from the germline V gene.

Many counts were recorded for this clonotype. V gene TRBV7-2 combines with J gene TRBJ2-7; possibly TRBD2 for D (5 bases). V dropped 2 bases and J dropped 2 bases, with 10 bases sitting between them. CDR1 SGHTA and CDR2 FQGNSA come from the germline V gene. This CDR3 is 14 amino acids long. The DNA of the CDR3 is TGTGCCAGCAGCTTACGGGATCCCGCCTACGAGCAGTACTTC. It is translated as CASSLRDPAYEQYF.

This clonotype is a singleton in its sample. The gene calls are TRBV10-2 and TRBJ2-2, with 12 bases that match TRBD2. V lost 5 bases, J lost 6 bases, and 10 bases stayed unmatched. Germline-derived CDR1 and CDR2 are WSHSY and SAAADI. The CDR3 contains 17 residues. The CDR3 is CASSFMTSGRMAGELFF. The CDR3 bases are TGCGCCAGCAGTTTTATGACTAGCGGGAGAATGGCCGGGGAGCTGTTTTTT.

This clonotype came up a few times. For the CDR3, the DNA is TGTGCCAGCAGGATTAGCGGGAGGGGCACCGGGGAGCTGTTTTTT. Amino acid sequence: CASRISGRGTGELFF. J is TRBJ2-2 and V is TRBV9; 11 bases agree with TRBD2. Trimming removed 5 bases from V and 4 bases from J; junction bases left unmatched: 4. Germline CDR1 and CDR2: SGDLS and YYNGEE. CDR3 length: 15 residues.

The V call is TRBV6-5, the J call TRBJ1-2; 12 nucleotides agree with TRBD1. J gave up 6 bases and V 6 bases, and 8 bases lay outside the gene matches. The CDR3 has 15 amino acids. CDR1 and CDR2 from the germline V gene are MNHEY and SVGAGI. CDR3 region: CASRRRDRGHHGYTF. The CDR3 DNA sequence: TGTGCCAGCAGGAGAAGGGACAGGGGGCATCATGGCTACACCTTC.

This clonotype showed up just a few times. The chain couples TRBV20-1 to TRBJ2-2; 12 bases line up with TRBD2. The CDR3 extends over 18 amino acids. Losses at the gene ends were 1 base for V and 7 bases for J; bases not matched to a gene: 13. CDR1 is DFQATT and CDR2 is SNEGSKA in the germline V gene (reference sequence). The DNA of the CDR3 is TGCAGTGCTAGAGTGGTGGCTAGCGGGGGGGCTATGGTCGGGGAGCTGTTTTTT. As protein: CSARVVASGGAMVGELFF.

This clonotype occurred many times. This rearrangement joins TRBV5-1 to TRBJ2-7; D may match TRBD1 or TRBD2 (5 bases each). Looked up from germline, CDR1 is SGHRS and CDR2 is YFSETQ. The V end was cut by 4 bases, the J end by 7 bases, with 18 bases between. This CDR3 spans 14 amino acids. The CDR3 protein is CASSLGGHGGEQYF. Written as DNA, the CDR3 is TGCGCCAGCAGCCTAGGAGGACACGGCGGGGAGCAGTACTTC.

This clonotype was seen once. One junction end does not reproduce the germline sequence, and a read error may be involved. The J gene is TRBJ1-2, the V gene TRBV11-2, with no clear D. Germline V lookup: CDR1 SGHAT, CDR2 FQNNGV. The length of the CDR3 is 13 residues. In DNA, the CDR3 is TGTGCCACCAGTGATTTGTCTCGCAATGGCTGCACCTTC. Its protein is CATSDLSRNGCTF.